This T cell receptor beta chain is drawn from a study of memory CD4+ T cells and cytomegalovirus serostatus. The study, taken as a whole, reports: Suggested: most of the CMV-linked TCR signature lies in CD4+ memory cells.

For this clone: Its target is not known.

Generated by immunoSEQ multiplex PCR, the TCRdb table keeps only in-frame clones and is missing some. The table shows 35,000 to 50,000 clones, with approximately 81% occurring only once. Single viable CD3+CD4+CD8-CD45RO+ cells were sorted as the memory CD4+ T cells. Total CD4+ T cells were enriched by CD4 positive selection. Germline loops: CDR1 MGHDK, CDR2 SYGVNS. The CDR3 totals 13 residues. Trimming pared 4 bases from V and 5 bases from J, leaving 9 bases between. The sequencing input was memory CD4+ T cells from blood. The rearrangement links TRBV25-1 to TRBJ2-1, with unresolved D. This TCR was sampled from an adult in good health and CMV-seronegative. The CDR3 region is CASSARFHNEQFF. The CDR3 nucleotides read TGTGCCAGCAGTGCTAGGTTCCACAATGAGCAGTTCTTC.